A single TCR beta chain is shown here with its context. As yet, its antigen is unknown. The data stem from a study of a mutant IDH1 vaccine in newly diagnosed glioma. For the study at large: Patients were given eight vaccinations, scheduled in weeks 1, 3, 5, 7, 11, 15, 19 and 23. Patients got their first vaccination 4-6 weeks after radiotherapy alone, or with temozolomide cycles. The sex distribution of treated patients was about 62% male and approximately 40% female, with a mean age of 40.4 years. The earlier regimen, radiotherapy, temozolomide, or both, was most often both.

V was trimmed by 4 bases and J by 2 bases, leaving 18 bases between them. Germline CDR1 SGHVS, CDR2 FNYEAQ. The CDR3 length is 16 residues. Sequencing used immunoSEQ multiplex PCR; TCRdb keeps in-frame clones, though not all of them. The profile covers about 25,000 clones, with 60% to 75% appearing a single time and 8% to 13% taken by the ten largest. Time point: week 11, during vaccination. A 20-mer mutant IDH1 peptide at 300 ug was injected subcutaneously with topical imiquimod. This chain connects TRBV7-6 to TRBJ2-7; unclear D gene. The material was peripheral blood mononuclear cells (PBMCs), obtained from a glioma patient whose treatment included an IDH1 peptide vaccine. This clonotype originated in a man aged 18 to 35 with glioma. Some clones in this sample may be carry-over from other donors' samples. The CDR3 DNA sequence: TGTGCCAGCAGCTCCCAGCCCGTAGGGAACACCTACGAGCAGTACTTC. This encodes CASSSQPVGNTYEQYF.